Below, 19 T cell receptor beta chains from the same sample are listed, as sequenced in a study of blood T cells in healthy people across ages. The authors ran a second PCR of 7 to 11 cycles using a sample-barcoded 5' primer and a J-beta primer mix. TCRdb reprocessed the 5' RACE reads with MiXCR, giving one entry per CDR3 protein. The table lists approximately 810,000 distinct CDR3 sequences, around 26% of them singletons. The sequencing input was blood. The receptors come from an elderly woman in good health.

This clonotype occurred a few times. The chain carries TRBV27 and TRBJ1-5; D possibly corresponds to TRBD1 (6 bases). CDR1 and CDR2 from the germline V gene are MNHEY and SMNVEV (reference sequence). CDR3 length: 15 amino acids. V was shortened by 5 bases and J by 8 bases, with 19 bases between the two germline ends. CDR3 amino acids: CASSATGTSLEPQHF. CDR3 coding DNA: TGTGCCAGCAGTGCGACAGGAACGTCGCTGGAGCCCCAGCATTTT.

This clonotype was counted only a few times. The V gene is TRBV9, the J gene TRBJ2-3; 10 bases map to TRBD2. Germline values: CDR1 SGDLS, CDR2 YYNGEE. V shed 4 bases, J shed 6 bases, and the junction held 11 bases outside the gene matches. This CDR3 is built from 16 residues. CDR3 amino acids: CASSSPAGGPDDTQYF. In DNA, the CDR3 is TGTGCCAGCAGCAGCCCAGCGGGGGGGCCCGACGATACGCAGTATTTT.

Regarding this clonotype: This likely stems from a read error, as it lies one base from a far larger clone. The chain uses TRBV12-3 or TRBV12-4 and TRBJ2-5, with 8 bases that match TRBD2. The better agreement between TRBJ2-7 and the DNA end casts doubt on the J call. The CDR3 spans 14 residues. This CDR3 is CASSRGGSAYEQYF. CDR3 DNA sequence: TGTGCCAGCAGCCGCGGGGGGAGCGCCTACGAGCAGTACTTC.

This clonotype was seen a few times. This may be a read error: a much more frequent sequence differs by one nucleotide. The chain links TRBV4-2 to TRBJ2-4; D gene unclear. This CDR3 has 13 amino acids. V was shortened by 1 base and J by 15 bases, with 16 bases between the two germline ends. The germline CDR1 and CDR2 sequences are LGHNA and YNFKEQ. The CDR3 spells CASSQGVRETRYF. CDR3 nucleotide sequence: TGTGCCAGCAGCCAAGGCGTAAGAGAGACCCGGTACTTC.

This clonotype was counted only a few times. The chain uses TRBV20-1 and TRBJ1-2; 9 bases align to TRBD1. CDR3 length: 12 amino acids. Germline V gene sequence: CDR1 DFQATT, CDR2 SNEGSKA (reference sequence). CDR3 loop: CRAPGTGYGYTF. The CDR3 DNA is TGCAGGGCTCCCGGGACAGGGTATGGCTACACCTTC.

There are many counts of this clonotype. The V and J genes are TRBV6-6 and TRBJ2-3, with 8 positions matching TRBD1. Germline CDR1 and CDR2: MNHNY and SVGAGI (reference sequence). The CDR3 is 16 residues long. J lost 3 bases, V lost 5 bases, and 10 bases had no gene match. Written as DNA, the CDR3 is TGTGCCAGCAGTCGTGGACAGGGTGGTGGGACAGATACGCAGTATTTT. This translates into CASSRGQGGGTDTQYF.

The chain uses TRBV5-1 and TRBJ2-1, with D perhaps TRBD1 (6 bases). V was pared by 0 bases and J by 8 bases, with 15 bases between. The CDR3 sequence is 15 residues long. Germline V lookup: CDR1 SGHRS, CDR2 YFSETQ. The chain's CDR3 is CASSLETGNPHEQFF. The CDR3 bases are TGCGCCAGCAGCTTGGAGACAGGCAACCCCCATGAGCAGTTCTTC. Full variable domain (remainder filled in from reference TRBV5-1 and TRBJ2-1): KAGVTQTPRYLIKTRGQQVTLSCSPISGHRSVSWYQQTPGQGLQFLFEYFSETQRNKGNFPGRFSGRQFSNSRSEMNVSTLELGDSALYLCASSLETGNPHEQFFGPGTRLTVL.

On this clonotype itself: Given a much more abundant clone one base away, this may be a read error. The CDR3: CASSYRTGRPPDTQYF. Written as DNA, the CDR3 is TGTGCCAGCAGTTACCGAACGGGGAGGCCCCCAGATACGCAGTATTTT. This chain uses TRBV6-2 or TRBV6-3 with TRBJ2-3; D perhaps matches TRBD2 (6 bases). The CDR3 totals 16 residues. The ends were cut back, 2 bases at V and 4 bases at J, with 16 bases in the middle. Germline loops: CDR1 MNHEY, CDR2 SVGEGT.

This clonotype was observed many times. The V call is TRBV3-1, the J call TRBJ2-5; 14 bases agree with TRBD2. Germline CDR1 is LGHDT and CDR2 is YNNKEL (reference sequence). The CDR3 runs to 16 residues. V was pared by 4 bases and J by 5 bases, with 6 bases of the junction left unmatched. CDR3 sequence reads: CASSPGLAGGRETQYF. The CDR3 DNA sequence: TGTGCCAGCAGCCCTGGACTAGCGGGGGGCCGGGAGACCCAGTACTTC.

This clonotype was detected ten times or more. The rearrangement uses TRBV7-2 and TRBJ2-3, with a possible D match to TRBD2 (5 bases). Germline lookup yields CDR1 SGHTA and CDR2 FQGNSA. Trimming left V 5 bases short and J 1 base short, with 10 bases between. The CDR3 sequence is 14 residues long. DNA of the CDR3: TGTGCCAGCAGCCGGAGCGGACGCACAGATACGCAGTATTTT. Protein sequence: CASSRSGRTDTQYF.

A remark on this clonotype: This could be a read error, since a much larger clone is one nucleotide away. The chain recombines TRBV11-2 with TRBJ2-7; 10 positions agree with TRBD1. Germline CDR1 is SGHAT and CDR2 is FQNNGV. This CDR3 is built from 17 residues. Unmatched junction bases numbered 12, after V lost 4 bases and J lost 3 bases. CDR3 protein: CASSSQGARTGGYEQYF. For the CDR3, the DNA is TGTGCCAGCAGCTCTCAAGGGGCCCGGACAGGGGGCTACGAGCAGTACTTC.

The CDR3 nucleotides read TGTGCCAGCAGCCCGAGGGGCGGCCGGAGCTCCTACAATGAGCAGTTCTTC. It specifies CASSPRGGRSSYNEQFF. J is TRBJ2-1 and V is TRBV7-2; tentatively, D is TRBD1 or TRBD2 (5 bases each). Germline V gene sequence: CDR1 SGHTA, CDR2 FQGNSA. The CDR3 extends over 17 amino acids. V dropped 5 bases and J dropped 0 bases, with 17 bases sitting between them. Filled out from reference TRBV7-2 and TRBJ2-1, the complete variable domain reads GAGVSQSPSNKVTEKGKDVELRCDPISGHTALYWYRQSLGQGLEFLIYFQGNSAPDKSGLPSDRFSAERTGGSVSTLTIQRTQQEDSAVYLCASSPRGGRSSYNEQFFGPGTRLTVL.

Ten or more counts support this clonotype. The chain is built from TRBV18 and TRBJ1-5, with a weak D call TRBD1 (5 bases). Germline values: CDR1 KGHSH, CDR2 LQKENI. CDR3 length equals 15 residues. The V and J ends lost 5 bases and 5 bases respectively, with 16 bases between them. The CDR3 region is CASSVTGTGDQPQHF. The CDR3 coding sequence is TGTGCCAGCTCAGTGACCGGGACCGGGGATCAGCCCCAGCATTTT.

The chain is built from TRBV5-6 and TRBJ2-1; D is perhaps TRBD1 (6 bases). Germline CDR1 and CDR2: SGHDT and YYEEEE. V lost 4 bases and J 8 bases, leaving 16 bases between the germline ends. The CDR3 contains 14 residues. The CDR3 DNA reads TGTGCCAGCAGCGGAGCGGACAGTTCGGATGAGCAGTTCTTC. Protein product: CASSGADSSDEQFF.

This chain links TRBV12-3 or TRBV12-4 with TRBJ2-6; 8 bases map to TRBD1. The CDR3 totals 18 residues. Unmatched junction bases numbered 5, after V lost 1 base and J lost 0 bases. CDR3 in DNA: TGTGCCAGCAGTTTAGGACAGGGGCCCCCCTCTGGGGCCAACGTCCTGACTTTC. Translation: CASSLGQGPPSGANVLTF.

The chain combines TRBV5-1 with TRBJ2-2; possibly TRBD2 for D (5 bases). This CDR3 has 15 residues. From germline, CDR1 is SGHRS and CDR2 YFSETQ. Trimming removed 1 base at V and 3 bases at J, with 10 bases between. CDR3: CASSLNSGHTGELFF. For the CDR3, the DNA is TGCGCCAGCAGCTTGAACAGCGGTCACACCGGGGAGCTGTTTTTT.

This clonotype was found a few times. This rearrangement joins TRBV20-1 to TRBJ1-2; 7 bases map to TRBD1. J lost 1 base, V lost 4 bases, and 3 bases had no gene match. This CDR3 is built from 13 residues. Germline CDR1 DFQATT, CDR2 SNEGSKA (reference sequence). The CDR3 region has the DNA TGCAGTGCTATCAGGGGGGATAACTATGGCTACACCTTC. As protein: CSAIRGDNYGYTF.

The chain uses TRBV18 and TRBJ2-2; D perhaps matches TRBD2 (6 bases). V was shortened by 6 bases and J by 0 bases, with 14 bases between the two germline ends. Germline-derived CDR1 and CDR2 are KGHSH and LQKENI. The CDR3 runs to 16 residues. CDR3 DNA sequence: TGTGCCAGCTCTGGCGGGGTCACCACGAACACCGGGGAGCTGTTTTTT. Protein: CASSGGVTTNTGELFF. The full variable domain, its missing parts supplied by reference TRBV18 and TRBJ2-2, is NAGVMQNPRHLVRRRGQEARLRCSPMKGHSHVYWYRQLPEEGLKFMVYLQKENIIDESGMPKERFSAEFPKEGPSILRIQQVVRGDSAAYFCASSGGVTTNTGELFFGEGSRLTVL.

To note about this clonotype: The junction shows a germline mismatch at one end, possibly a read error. CDR3 residues: CVSSLLPGGGTDTQYF. The DNA of the CDR3 is TGTGTCAGCAGCTTGCTCCCCGGGGGGGGCACAGATACGCAGTATTTT. This chain connects TRBV7-2 to TRBJ2-3; 8 bases line up with TRBD2. The CDR3 has 16 residues. Germline V gene lookup returns CDR1 SGHTA and CDR2 FQGNSA.